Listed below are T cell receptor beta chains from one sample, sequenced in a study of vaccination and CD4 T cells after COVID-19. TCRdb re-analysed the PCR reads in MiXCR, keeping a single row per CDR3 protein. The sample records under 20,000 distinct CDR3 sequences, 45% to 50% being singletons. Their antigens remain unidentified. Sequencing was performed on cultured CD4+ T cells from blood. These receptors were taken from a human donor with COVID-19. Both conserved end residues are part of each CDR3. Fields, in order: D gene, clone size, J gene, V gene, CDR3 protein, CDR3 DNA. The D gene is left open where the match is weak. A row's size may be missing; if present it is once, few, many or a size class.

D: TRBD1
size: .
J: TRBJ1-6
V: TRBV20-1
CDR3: CSARATGILSNSPLHF
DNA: TGCAGTGCTAGAGCGACAGGGATTCTGTCTAATTCACCCCTCCACTTT

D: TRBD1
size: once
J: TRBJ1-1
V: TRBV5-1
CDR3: CATGQGLSNTEAFF
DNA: TGCGCTACGGGACAGGGCCTTTCCAACACTGAAGCTTTCTTT

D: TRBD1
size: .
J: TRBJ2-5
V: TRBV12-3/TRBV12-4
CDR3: CASSPFDRGQETQYF
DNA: TGTGCCAGCAGCCCCTTCGACAGGGGCCAAGAGACCCAGTACTTC

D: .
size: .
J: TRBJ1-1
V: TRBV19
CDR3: CASSIVAGVPRGATEAFF
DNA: TGTGCCAGTAGTATAGTCGCCGGGGTACCGAGGGGGGCCACTGAAGCTTTCTTT

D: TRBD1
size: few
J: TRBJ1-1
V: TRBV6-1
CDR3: CASTLRQGNTEAFF
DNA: TGTGCCAGCACCCTACGACAGGGCAACACTGAAGCTTTCTTT

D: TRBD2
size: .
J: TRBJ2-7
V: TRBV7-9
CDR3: CASSLMAGGLNEQYF
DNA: TGTGCCAGCAGCTTAATGGCGGGGGGGCTCAACGAGCAGTACTTC

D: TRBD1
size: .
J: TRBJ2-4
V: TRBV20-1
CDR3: CSARDPGTGDNDIQYF
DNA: TGCAGTGCTAGAGACCCCGGGACAGGGGACAATGACATTCAGTACTTC

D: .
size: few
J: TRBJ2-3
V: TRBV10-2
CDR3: CASRAGPSTDTQYF
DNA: TGCGCCAGCAGGGCCGGCCCTAGCACAGATACGCAGTATTTT

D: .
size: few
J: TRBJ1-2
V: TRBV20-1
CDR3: CSAEHRNYGYTF
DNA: TGCAGTGCCGAACATAGAAACTATGGCTACACCTTC

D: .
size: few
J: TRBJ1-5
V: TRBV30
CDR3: CAWSPPDRPQHF
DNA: TGTGCCTGGAGTCCTCCGGATCGGCCCCAGCATTTT

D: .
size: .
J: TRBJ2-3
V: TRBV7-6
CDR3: CASSLAVIGTDTQYF
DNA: TGTGCCAGCAGCTTAGCGGTTATAGGCACAGATACGCAGTATTTT

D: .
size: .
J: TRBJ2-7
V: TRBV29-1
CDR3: CSVVWATYEQYF
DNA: TGCAGCGTTGTATGGGCTACCTACGAGCAGTACTTC

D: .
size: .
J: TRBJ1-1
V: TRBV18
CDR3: CASSLGRNTEAFF
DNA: TGTGCCAGCTCACTTGGGAGGAACACTGAAGCTTTCTTT

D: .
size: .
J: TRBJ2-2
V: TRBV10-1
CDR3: CASSVDGDIGTGELFF
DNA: TGCGCCAGCAGTGTCGATGGGGATATTGGGACCGGGGAGCTGTTTTTT

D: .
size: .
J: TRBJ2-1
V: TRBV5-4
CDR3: CASSRADYNEQFF
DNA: TGTGCCAGCAGCCGGGCAGATTACAATGAGCAGTTCTTC

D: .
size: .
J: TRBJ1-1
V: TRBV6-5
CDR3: CASSYKGSGEAFF
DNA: TGTGCCAGCAGTTACAAAGGGTCCGGTGAAGCTTTCTTT

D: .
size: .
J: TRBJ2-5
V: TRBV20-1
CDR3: CSAIGSQETQYF
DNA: TGCAGTGCTATCGGGTCCCAAGAGACCCAGTACTTC

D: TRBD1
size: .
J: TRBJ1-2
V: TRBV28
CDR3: CASSPPGQGAGGYTF
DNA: TGTGCCAGCAGTCCCCCGGGACAGGGGGCCGGTGGCTACACCTTC

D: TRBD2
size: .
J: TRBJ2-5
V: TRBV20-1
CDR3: CSARDLAASGGVGQETQYF
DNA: TGCAGTGCTAGAGATTTGGCGGCTAGCGGGGGTGTGGGGCAAGAGACCCAGTACTTC

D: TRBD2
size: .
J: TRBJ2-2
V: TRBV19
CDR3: CASMSAGGPGTGELFF
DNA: TGTGCCAGTATGTCAGCGGGGGGGCCGGGCACCGGGGAGCTGTTTTTT

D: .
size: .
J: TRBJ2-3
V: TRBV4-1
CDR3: CASSLDTDTQYF
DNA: TGCGCCAGCAGCCTAGATACGGATACGCAGTATTTT

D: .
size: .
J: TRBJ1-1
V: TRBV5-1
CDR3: CASSLTGNTEAFF
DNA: TGCGCCAGCAGCTTGACAGGGAACACTGAAGCTTTCTTT

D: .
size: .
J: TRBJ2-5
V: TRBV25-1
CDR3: CASSYGQQETQYF
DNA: TGTGCCAGCAGTTATGGACAGCAAGAGACCCAGTACTTC

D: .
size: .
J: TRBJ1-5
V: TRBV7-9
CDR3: CASSQGGGPQHF
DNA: TGTGCCAGCAGCCAAGGGGGGGGTCCCCAGCATTTT

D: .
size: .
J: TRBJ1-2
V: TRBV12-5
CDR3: CASGLGSEGGYTF
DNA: TGTGCTAGTGGTTTAGGGTCAGAGGGAGGCTACACCTTC

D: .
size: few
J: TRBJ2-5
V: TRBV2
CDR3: CASSSTTLPAQYF
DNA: TGTGCCAGCAGTTCGACCACACTACCGGCCCAGTACTTC

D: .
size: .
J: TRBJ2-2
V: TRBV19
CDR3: CASSIVRGTFTGELFF
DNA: TGTGCCAGTAGTATAGTGAGGGGCACCTTCACCGGGGAGCTGTTTTTT

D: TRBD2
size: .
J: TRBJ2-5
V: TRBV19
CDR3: CASSIISLAGGQETQYF
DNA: TGTGCCAGTAGTATAATATCACTAGCGGGGGGGCAGGAGACCCAGTACTTC

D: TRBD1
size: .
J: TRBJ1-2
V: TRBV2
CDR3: CASSERLQGAYGYTF
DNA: TGTGCCAGCAGTGAAAGGCTCCAGGGGGCCTATGGCTACACCTTC

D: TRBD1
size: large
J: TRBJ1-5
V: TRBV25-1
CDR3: CASSTQGLNQPQHF
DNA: TGTGCCAGCAGTACACAGGGGCTCAATCAGCCCCAGCATTTT

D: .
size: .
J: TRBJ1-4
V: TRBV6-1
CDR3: CASRPRRNEKLFF
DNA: TGTGCCAGCAGACCCCGACGGAATGAAAAACTGTTTTTT

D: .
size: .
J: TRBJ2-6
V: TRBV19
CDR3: CASGTDRTGANVLTF
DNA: TGTGCCAGTGGGACGGACCGTACGGGGGCCAACGTCCTGACTTTC

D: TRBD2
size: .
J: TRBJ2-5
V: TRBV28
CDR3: CASLSRGVETQYF
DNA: TGTGCCAGCCTCTCGCGGGGGGTAGAGACCCAGTACTTC

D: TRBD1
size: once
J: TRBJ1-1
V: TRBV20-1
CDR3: CSAAYTPGQVFGGENTEAFF
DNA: TGCAGTGCTGCTTACACCCCGGGACAGGTATTCGGTGGGGAGAACACTGAAGCTTTCTTT

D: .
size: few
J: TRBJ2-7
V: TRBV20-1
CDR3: CSAFDSSYEQYF
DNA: TGCAGTGCCTTTGACAGCTCCTACGAGCAGTACTTC

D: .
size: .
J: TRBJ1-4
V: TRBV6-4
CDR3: CASSLVGPLEKLFF
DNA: TGTGCCAGCAGTTTAGTTGGCCCCCTCGAAAAACTGTTTTTT

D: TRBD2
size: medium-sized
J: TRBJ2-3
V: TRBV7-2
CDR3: CASSTLSGGYTQYF
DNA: TGTGCCAGCAGCACCCTTAGCGGGGGCTATACGCAGTATTTT

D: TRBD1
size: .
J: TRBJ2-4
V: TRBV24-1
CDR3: CATSDSDRGRDIQYF
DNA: TGTGCCACCAGTGATTCCGACAGGGGTAGAGACATTCAGTACTTC

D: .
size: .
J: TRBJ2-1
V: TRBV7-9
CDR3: CAGSAGGPYNEQFF
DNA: TGTGCCGGCAGCGCTGGAGGACCCTACAATGAGCAGTTCTTC

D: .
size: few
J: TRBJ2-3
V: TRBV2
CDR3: CASSRDRTDTQYF
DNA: TGTGCCAGCAGCAGGGACCGCACAGATACGCAGTATTTT

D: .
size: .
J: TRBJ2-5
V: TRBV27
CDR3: CASSTQETQYF
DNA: TGTGCCAGCAGTACCCAAGAGACCCAGTACTTC